The 4 T cell receptor beta chains reported below all come from one sample, sequenced in a study of shared clonotypes between healthy human individuals. Some clones are missing from TCRdb's copy, which holds only in-frame ones; the method was immunoSEQ multiplex PCR. The table includes approximately 1,000,000 clones, roughly 80% detected once. Input material: memory CD4+ T cells from PBMCs. Subset defined: CD45RA-negative fraction. The receptors shown here come from a man aged 18 to 29 in good health. Some clones in this sample may be carry-over from other donors' samples.

This clone was counted a few times. The rearrangement joins TRBV5-1 to TRBJ2-7; D ambiguous. Germline V gives CDR1 SGHRS, CDR2 YFSETQ. Trimming shortened V by 0 bases and J by 6 bases, and 19 bases separated the two germline ends. The length of the CDR3 is 16 residues. CDR3 in DNA: TGCGCCAGCAGCTTGGTGACCGCCTTCCAGACGAGCGAGCAGTACTTC. Translated: CASSLVTAFQTSEQYF.

This clone was seen a few times. This chain uses TRBV5-1 with TRBJ1-4; TRBD1 matches at 8 bases. CDR1 and CDR2 from the germline V gene are SGHRS and YFSETQ. Germline trimming cut 4 bases from V and 4 bases from J; bases unmatched to any gene: 6. The CDR3 totals 15 residues. CDR3 amino acids: CASSHGQGGNEKLFF. CDR3 DNA: TGCGCCAGCAGCCATGGACAGGGAGGTAATGAAAAACTGTTTTTT.

The chain joins TRBV6-1 to TRBJ2-7; tentative D call: TRBD1 (5 bases). Trimming cost V 3 bases and J 2 bases, with 17 bases left between them. The CDR3 sequence is 16 residues long. Germline assignment: CDR1 MNHNS and CDR2 SASEGT. CDR3 coding DNA: TGTGCCAGCAGTGAGGGTTTGGGGCAATGGACCTACGAGCAGTACTTC. This sequence encodes CASSEGLGQWTYEQYF.

The chain combines TRBV4-1 with TRBJ2-5; 8 bases align to TRBD2. Germline trimming cut 0 bases from V and 3 bases from J; bases unmatched to any gene: 9. Germline V gives CDR1 MGHRA, CDR2 YSYEKL. This CDR3 is built from 17 residues. The CDR3 bases are TGCGCCAGCAGCCAAGATCTGAGGGGACTAGAGAAAGAGACCCAGTACTTC. As protein: CASSQDLRGLEKETQYF.